This entry lists 25 T cell receptor beta chains sequenced from one sample in a study of control samples from healthy donors and cancer patients. TCRdb keeps only in-frame clones here, not all; method: immunoSEQ multiplex PCR. The table includes some 410,000 clones, around nine tenths detected once. Sequenced material: PBMCs. These receptors all come from a man between 35 and 55 years old with head and neck cancer.

This chain uses TRBV27 with TRBJ2-7; D might be TRBD2 (6 bases). V was pared by 8 bases and J by 6 bases, with 23 bases between. The V gene's germline CDR1 is MNHEY and CDR2 SMNVEV (reference sequence). CDR3 size: 15 residues. The CDR3 sequence: CASSGGGIALREQYF. In DNA, the CDR3 is TGTGCCAGCTCCGGAGGCGGGATAGCCCTCCGCGAGCAGTACTTC.

This clone was seen a single time. This same CDR3 is encoded by further DNA sequences in the sample. This chain uses TRBV20-1 with TRBJ1-1, with D possibly being TRBD1 (5 bases). Between the trimmed V and J ends, which lost 6 bases and 4 bases, there was a span of 9 bases. This CDR3 spans 11 amino acids. CDR1 is DFQATT and CDR2 is SNEGSKA in the germline V gene (reference sequence). The CDR3, as DNA: TGCAGTGCCCGGGGGGGCACTGAAGCTTTCTTT. It specifies CSARGGTEAFF.

V and J are TRBV7-9 and TRBJ2-1, with D unresolved. V was clipped by 2 bases and J by 5 bases, with 7 bases between them. The CDR3 is 13 residues long. Germline assignment: CDR1 SEHNR and CDR2 FQNEAQ (reference sequence). For the CDR3, the DNA is TGTGCCAGCAGCTTAATGGTAGACAATGAGCAGTTCTTC. Encoded protein: CASSLMVDNEQFF. The variable domain in full, with the rest retrieved from reference TRBV7-9 and TRBJ2-1, is DTGVSQNPRHKITKRGQNVTFRCDPISEHNRLYWYRQTLGQGPEFLTYFQNEAQLEKSRLLSDRFSAERPKGSFSTLEIQRTEQGDSAMYLCASSLMVDNEQFFGPGTRLTVL.

This clone was seen once. V usage is TRBV27 and J usage is TRBJ1-4, with D tentatively TRBD1 (5 bases). Germline values: CDR1 MNHEY, CDR2 SMNVEV (reference sequence). The CDR3 length is 13 residues. V was trimmed by 8 bases and J by 6 bases, leaving 13 bases between them. CDR3 DNA: TGTGCCAGCCGGGACCGAGAGCATGAAAAACTGTTTTTT. Translation: CASRDREHEKLFF.

This chain links TRBV10-3 with TRBJ1-1; D not certain. The CDR3 covers 13 residues. Germline CDR1 reads ENHRY; CDR2 reads SYGVKD. Trimming removed 4 bases from V and 3 bases from J, with 9 bases in between. CDR3 coding DNA: TGTGCCATCAGTGCGCTGGTGGACACTGAAGCTTTCTTT. Its translation is CAISALVDTEAFF.

Only a few counts were recorded for this clone. V usage is TRBV7-3 and J usage is TRBJ2-7; D is possibly TRBD2 (6 bases). CDR3 length: 11 amino acids. The ends were cut back, 5 bases at V and 6 bases at J, with 8 bases in the middle. Germline CDR1 SGHTA, CDR2 FQGTGA. The CDR3 nucleotides read TGTGCCAGCAGCCGGGGGTCCGAGCAGTACTTC. This sequence encodes CASSRGSEQYF.

The rearrangement links TRBV27 to TRBJ1-3; 10 bases are shared with TRBD1. With 4 bases clipped from V and 4 bases from J, the junction kept 10 bases outside the gene matches. This CDR3 is built from 17 residues. Germline assignment: CDR1 MNHEY and CDR2 SMNVEV (reference sequence). CDR3 residues: CASSSRTGGTSGNTIYF. CDR3 DNA sequence: TGTGCCAGCAGTTCCAGGACAGGGGGTACTTCGGGAAACACCATATATTTT.

This sequence joins TRBV2 and TRBJ2-5; maybe TRBD1 (5 bases). Germline lookup yields CDR1 SNHLY and CDR2 FYNNEI. Trimming removed 6 bases at V and 1 base at J, with 9 bases between. This CDR3 has 13 amino acids. Here the CDR3 DNA reads TGTGCCAGCAGGCGACAGTTCCAAGAGACCCAGTACTTC. Protein product: CASRRQFQETQYF.

V gene TRBV7-9 combines with J gene TRBJ2-3, with unresolved D. The germline gives CDR1 SEHNR, CDR2 FQNEAQ (reference sequence). The V end was cut by 3 bases, the J end by 1 base, with 8 bases between. This CDR3 contains 14 residues. The CDR3: CASSFLGGTDTQYF. The CDR3 DNA sequence: TGTGCCAGCAGCTTCTTGGGTGGCACAGATACGCAGTATTTT.

The V call is TRBV27, the J call TRBJ1-5, with D unclear. Trimming removed 6 bases from V and 4 bases from J, with 10 bases in between. There are 13 residues in the CDR3. Per the germline V gene, CDR1 is MNHEY and CDR2 is SMNVEV (reference sequence). The CDR3 nucleotides are TGTGCCAGCAGCACGGCTCGGAATCAGCCCCAGCATTTT. Amino acid sequence: CASSTARNQPQHF.

V is TRBV29-1 and J is TRBJ2-7, with TRBD2 matching 7 bases. CDR1 is SQVTM and CDR2 is ANQGSEA in the germline V gene. This CDR3 has 14 amino acids. The V gene end was trimmed by 6 bases and the J gene end by 2 bases; junction bases not matched to a gene: 10. The CDR3 spells CSVLTGEGTYEQYF. The DNA of the CDR3 is TGCAGCGTCCTCACGGGGGAGGGGACCTACGAGCAGTACTTC.

This clone has a handful of counts. This chain links TRBV7-9 with TRBJ1-6; TRBD1 agrees at 8 bases. Germline assignment: CDR1 SEHNR and CDR2 FQNEAQ (reference sequence). The J segment lost 6 bases and the V segment lost 5 bases, leaving 9 bases of the junction unmatched. There are 16 residues in the CDR3. CDR3 loop: CASSPWQGAGNSPLHF. The CDR3 region has the DNA TGTGCCAGCAGCCCCTGGCAGGGGGCGGGTAATTCACCCCTCCACTTT.

The genes are TRBV19 and TRBJ1-6; possible D gene TRBD1, 6 bases. This CDR3 has 14 amino acids. V lost 5 bases, J lost 6 bases, and 11 bases lay in between. Germline CDR1 and CDR2: LNHDA and SQIVND (reference sequence). The CDR3 region is CASSSQGTNSPLHF. The CDR3 DNA reads as TGTGCCAGTAGTTCCCAGGGGACTAATTCACCCCTCCACTTT.

This chain uses TRBV12-3 or TRBV12-4 with TRBJ2-7; D not certain. This CDR3 has 11 amino acids. Trimming cost V 1 base and J 10 bases, with 8 bases left between them. The chain's CDR3 is CASSLGPSQYF. CDR3 nucleotide sequence: TGTGCCAGCAGTTTAGGCCCATCCCAGTACTTC.

The J gene is TRBJ2-1, the V gene TRBV7-6, with D perhaps matching TRBD1 or TRBD2 (5 bases each). Germline assignment: CDR1 SGHVS and CDR2 FNYEAQ. Between the trimmed V and J ends, which lost 5 bases and 7 bases, there was a span of 18 bases. This CDR3 region has 15 residues. The CDR3 here is CASSPDVGVRNEQFF. Written as DNA, the CDR3 is TGTGCCAGCAGCCCCGACGTGGGGGTGCGGAATGAGCAGTTCTTC.

This sequence joins TRBV28 and TRBJ1-1; D is uncertain. The V gene's germline CDR1 is MDHEN and CDR2 SYDVKM. The germline V and J ends were trimmed by 5 bases and 4 bases, with 14 bases remaining between them. The CDR3 is 14 amino acids. The CDR3 DNA sequence: TGTGCCAGCAGTGCGCCTCTGGAGGGCACTGAAGCTTTCTTT. It is translated as CASSAPLEGTEAFF.

This clone came up once. The chain has TRBV2 and TRBJ2-1, with a tentative D call TRBD2 (6 bases). Germline V gives CDR1 SNHLY, CDR2 FYNNEI. Trimming removed 4 bases at V and 4 bases at J, with 11 bases between. This CDR3 is 14 amino acids long. CDR3 loop: CASSVRGTYNEQFF. The CDR3 coding sequence is TGTGCCAGCAGTGTTCGAGGGACTTACAATGAGCAGTTCTTC.

The genes are TRBV7-2 and TRBJ2-2; 13 positions match TRBD2. The CDR3 is made up of 17 amino acids. Germline V gives CDR1 SGHTA, CDR2 FQGNSA. V gave up 2 bases and J gave up 4 bases; unmatched junction bases: 4. The CDR3 is CASSLSGLAGVTGELFF. The CDR3 DNA reads as TGTGCCAGCAGCTTATCAGGACTAGCGGGAGTCACCGGGGAGCTGTTTTTT.

The chain links TRBV6-5 to TRBJ2-7; 8 bases map to TRBD1. The length of the CDR3 is 14 residues. J gave up 5 bases and V 4 bases, and 7 bases lay outside the gene matches. In germline, CDR1 is MNHEY, CDR2 SVGAGI. The CDR3 DNA is TGTGCCAGCAGTTTACGGACAGGGTGGGACGAGCAGTACTTC. Translated, it gives CASSLRTGWDEQYF.

V and J are TRBV10-2 and TRBJ1-2; D is unclear. This CDR3 comprises 9 residues. CDR1 is WSHSY, CDR2 SAAADI, per germline. V lost 2 bases to trimming and J lost 14 bases, with 6 bases between them. This chain's CDR3 is CASSENDTF. For the CDR3, the DNA is TGCGCCAGCAGTGAGAACGATACCTTC.

The chain carries TRBV28 and TRBJ2-4, with TRBD1 identical over 8 bases. Germline loops: CDR1 MDHEN, CDR2 SYDVKM. The CDR3 is 15 residues long. Losses at the gene ends were 3 bases for V and 1 base for J; bases not matched to a gene: 2. The CDR3 here is CASSLQGAAKNIQYF. CDR3 bases: TGTGCCAGCAGTTTGCAGGGGGCTGCCAAAAACATTCAGTACTTC. Full variable domain (rest looked up from reference TRBV28 and TRBJ2-4): DVKVTQSSRYLVKRTGEKVFLECVQDMDHENMFWYRQDPGLGLRLIYFSYDVKMKEKGDIPEGYSVSREKKERFSLILESASTNQTSMYLCASSLQGAAKNIQYFGAGTRLSVL.

The chain has TRBV3-1 (or the pseudogene TRBV3-2) and TRBJ2-1; D gene unclear. The germline V gene has CDR1 LGHDT and CDR2 YNNKEL (reference sequence). The V and J ends lost 2 bases and 6 bases respectively, with 14 bases between them. This CDR3 spans 15 amino acids. The DNA for the CDR3 is TGTGCCAGCAGCCAATCCATAGCTGGCTTCAATGAGCAGTTCTTC. It yields the protein CASSQSIAGFNEQFF.

The chain has TRBV27 and TRBJ2-2, with 12 positions matching TRBD2. Losses at the gene ends were 5 bases for V and 6 bases for J; bases not matched to a gene: 13. The CDR3 loop spans 18 amino acids. Per germline, CDR1 MNHEY and CDR2 SMNVEV (reference sequence). The CDR3 reads CASSLNLAGGKMAGELFF. The CDR3 DNA reads TGTGCCAGCAGTCTCAATCTAGCGGGAGGGAAGATGGCCGGGGAGCTGTTTTTT.

This rearrangement joins TRBV5-1 to TRBJ2-7; D remains unclear. This CDR3 spans 14 amino acids. Per germline, CDR1 SGHRS and CDR2 YFSETQ. Trimming took off 0 bases at V and 0 bases at J, with 7 bases between the two ends. CDR3 residues: CASSLAEASYEQYF. CDR3 nucleotide sequence: TGCGCCAGCAGCTTGGCCGAGGCCTCCTACGAGCAGTACTTC. The full variable domain, its missing parts supplied by reference TRBV5-1 and TRBJ2-7, is KAGVTQTPRYLIKTRGQQVTLSCSPISGHRSVSWYQQTPGQGLQFLFEYFSETQRNKGNFPGRFSGRQFSNSRSEMNVSTLELGDSALYLCASSLAEASYEQYFGPGTRLTVT.

DNA for the CDR3: TGTGCCAGCAGCCCCGACAGGGGGTTAGCAGATACGCAGTATTTT. It encodes CASSPDRGLADTQYF. V and J are TRBV7-6 and TRBJ2-3; 9 bases are shared with TRBD1. The J segment lost 4 bases and the V segment lost 5 bases, leaving 7 bases of the junction unmatched. This CDR3 has 15 residues. Per germline, CDR1 SGHVS and CDR2 FNYEAQ.